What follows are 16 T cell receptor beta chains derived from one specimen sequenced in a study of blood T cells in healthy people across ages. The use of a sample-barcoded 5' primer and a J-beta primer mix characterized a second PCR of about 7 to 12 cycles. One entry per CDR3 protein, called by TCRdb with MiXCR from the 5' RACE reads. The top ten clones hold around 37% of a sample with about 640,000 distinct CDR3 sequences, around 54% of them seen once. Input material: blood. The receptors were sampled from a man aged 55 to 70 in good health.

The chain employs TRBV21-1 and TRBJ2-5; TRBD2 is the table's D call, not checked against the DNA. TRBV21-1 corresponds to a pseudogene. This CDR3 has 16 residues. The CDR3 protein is CAIRGIRLAGEETQYF. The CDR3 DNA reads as TGTGCCATCCGAGGAATAAGACTAGCGGGGGAAGAGACCCAGTACTTC.

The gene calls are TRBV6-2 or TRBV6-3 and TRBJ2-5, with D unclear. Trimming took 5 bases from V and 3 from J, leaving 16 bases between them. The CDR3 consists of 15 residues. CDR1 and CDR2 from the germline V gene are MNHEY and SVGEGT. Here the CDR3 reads CASSTVDTAKETQYF. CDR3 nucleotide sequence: TGTGCCAGCAGTACTGTCGACACAGCAAAAGAGACCCAGTACTTC.

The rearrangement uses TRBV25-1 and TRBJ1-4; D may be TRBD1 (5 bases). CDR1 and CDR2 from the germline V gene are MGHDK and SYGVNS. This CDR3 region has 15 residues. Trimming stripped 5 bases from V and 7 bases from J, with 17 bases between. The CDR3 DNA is TGTGCCAGCAGTTCCCCGGGGGGTCTCGGTGAAAAACTGTTTTTT. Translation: CASSSPGGLGEKLFF.

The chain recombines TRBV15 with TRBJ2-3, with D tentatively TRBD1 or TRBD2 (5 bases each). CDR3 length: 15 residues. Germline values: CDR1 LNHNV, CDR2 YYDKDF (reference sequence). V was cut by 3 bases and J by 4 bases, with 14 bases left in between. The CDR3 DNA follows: TGTGCCACCAGCAGGAGGCAGGGAGTAGCAGATACGCAGTATTTT. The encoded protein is CATSRRQGVADTQYF.

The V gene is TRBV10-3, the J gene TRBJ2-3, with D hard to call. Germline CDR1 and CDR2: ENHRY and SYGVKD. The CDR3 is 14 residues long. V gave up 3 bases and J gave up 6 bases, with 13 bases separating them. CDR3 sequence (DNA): TGTGCCATCAGTGAAATGGGTCGGGTGGATACGCAGTATTTT. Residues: CAISEMGRVDTQYF.

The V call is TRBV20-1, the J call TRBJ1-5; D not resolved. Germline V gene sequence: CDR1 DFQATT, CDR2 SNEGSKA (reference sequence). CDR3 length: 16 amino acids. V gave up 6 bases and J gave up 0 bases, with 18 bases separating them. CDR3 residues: CSATDVSPYSNQPQHF. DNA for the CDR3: TGCAGTGCCACCGACGTCAGCCCTTATAGCAATCAGCCCCAGCATTTT.

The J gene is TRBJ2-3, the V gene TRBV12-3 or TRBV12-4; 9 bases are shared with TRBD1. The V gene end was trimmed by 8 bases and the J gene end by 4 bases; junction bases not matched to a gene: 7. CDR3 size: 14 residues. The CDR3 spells CASGLRQGADTQYF. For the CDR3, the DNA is TGTGCCAGCGGCTTAAGACAGGGGGCAGATACGCAGTATTTT.

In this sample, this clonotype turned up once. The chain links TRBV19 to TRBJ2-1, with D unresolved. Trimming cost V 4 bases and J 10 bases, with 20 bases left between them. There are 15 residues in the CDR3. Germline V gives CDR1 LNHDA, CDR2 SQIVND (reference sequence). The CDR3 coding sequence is TGTGCCAGTAGTACCCCTGGGAAAAGCCACTACGAGCAGTTCTTC. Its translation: CASSTPGKSHYEQFF.

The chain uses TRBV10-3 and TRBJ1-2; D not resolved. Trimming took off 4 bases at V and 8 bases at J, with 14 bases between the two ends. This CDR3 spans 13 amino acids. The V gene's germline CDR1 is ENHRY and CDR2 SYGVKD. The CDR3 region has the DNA TGTGCCATCAGTGGGCTGGCTGAGGGAGGCTACACCTTC. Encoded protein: CAISGLAEGGYTF.

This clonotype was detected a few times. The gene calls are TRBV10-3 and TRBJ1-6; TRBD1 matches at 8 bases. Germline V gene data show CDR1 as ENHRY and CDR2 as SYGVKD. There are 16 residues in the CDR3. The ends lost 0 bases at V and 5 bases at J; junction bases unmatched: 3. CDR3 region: CAISESLTGDNSPLHF. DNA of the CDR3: TGTGCCATCAGTGAGTCTTTGACAGGGGATAATTCACCCCTCCACTTT.

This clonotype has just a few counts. CDR3 DNA sequence: TGCAGTGCCACCAGAAGCTCCTACAATGAGCAGTTCTTC. Its protein is CSATRSSYNEQFF. This chain links TRBV20-1 with TRBJ2-1; D uncertain. The ends were cut back, 6 bases at V and 0 bases at J, with 9 bases in the middle. The CDR3 covers 13 residues. Germline CDR1 DFQATT, CDR2 SNEGSKA (reference sequence).

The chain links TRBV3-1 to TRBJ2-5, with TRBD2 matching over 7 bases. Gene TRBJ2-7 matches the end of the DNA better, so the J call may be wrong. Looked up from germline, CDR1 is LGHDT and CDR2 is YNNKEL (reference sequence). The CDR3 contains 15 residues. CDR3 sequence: CASSQAGRPGYEQYF. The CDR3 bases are TGTGCCAGCAGCCAAGCCGGGAGGCCGGGATACGAGCAGTACTTC.

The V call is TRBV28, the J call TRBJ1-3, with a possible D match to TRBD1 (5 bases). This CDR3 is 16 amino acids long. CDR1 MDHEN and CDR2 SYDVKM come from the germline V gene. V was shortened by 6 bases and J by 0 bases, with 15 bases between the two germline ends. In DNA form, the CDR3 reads TGTGCCAGCAGCCAAGGTGGGGACGGCTCTGGAAACACCATATATTTT. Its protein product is CASSQGGDGSGNTIYF.

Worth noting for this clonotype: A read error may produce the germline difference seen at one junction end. In nucleotides, the CDR3 is TGCACCAGCAGCTTGAGGCAGACCTTTCAAGAGACCCAGTACTTC. The encoded protein is CTSSLRQTFQETQYF. The chain employs TRBV5-1 and TRBJ2-5; D is undetermined. Germline V lookup: CDR1 SGHRS, CDR2 YFSETQ. The CDR3 sequence is 15 residues long. The full variable domain, its missing parts supplied by reference TRBV5-1 and TRBJ2-5, is KAGVTQTPRYLIKTRGQQVTLSCSPISGHRSVSWYQQTPGQGLQFLFEYFSETQRNKGNFPGRFSGRQFSNSRSEMNVSTLELGDSALYLCTSSLRQTFQETQYFGPGTRLLVL.

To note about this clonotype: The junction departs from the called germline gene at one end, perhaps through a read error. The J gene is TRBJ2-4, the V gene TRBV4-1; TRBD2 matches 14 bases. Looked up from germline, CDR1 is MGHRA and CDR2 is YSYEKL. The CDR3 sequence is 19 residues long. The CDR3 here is CAGSHPGLAGGRGKNIQYF. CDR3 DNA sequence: TGCGCCGGCAGCCACCCTGGACTAGCGGGGGGCCGGGGCAAAAACATTCAGTACTTC.

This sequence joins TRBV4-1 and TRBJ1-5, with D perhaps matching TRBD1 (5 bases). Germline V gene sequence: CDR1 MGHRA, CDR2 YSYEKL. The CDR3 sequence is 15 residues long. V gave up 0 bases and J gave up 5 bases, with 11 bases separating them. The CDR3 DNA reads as TGCGCCAGCAGCCAAGATCGACAGCCCTATCAGCCCCAGCATTTT. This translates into CASSQDRQPYQPQHF.